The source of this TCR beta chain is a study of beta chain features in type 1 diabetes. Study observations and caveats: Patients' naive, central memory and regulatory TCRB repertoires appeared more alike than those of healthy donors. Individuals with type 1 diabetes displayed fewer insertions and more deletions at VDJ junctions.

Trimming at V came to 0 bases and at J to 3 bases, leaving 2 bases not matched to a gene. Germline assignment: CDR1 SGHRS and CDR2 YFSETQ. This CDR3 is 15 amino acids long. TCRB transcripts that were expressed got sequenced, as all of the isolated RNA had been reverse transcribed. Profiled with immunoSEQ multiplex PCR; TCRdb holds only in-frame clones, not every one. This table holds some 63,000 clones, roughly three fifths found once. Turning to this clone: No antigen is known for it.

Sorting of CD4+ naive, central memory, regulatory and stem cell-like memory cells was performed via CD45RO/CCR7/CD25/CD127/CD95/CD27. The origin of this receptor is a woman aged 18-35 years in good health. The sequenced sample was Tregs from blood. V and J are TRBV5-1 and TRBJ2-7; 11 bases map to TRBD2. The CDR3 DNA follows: TGCGCCAGCAGCTTGGGGCTAGCGGGGGGCTACGAGCAGTACTTC. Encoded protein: CASSLGLAGGYEQYF.